A single sample gave rise to the 29 T cell receptor beta chains below, sequenced in a study of T cell changes during pregnancy in multiple sclerosis. Here immunoSEQ multiplex PCR was the method, and the copy in TCRdb shows in-frame clones only, minus some. The sample includes over 45,000 clones, more than 80% of them seen just once. Specimen: CD4+ T cells from peripheral blood mononuclear cells, collected in the first trimester of pregnancy. All receptors derive from a female donor with multiple sclerosis, enrolled in a pregnancy study.

CDR3 bases: TGTGCCAGCAGCTCCTGGGACAGGGCCCTAAAGAGGGCTTTCTTT. Protein product: CASSSWDRALKRAFF. The chain carries TRBV7-9 and TRBJ1-1, with 9 nucleotides matching TRBD1. The CDR3 covers 15 residues. With V trimmed by 4 bases and J by 11 bases, 14 bases remained unmatched. Germline V gene lookup returns CDR1 SEHNR and CDR2 FQNEAQ (reference sequence).

The rearrangement uses TRBV27 and TRBJ1-4; 7 positions agree with TRBD1. V shed 6 bases and J 7 bases; nucleotides not matched to a gene: 11. There are 15 residues in the CDR3. Germline V gene data show CDR1 as MNHEY and CDR2 as SMNVEV (reference sequence). The CDR3 protein is CASRRDSFRGEKLFF. The CDR3 DNA sequence: TGTGCCAGCAGGCGGGACAGTTTTAGAGGTGAAAAACTGTTTTTT.

The genes are TRBV7-9 and TRBJ1-5, with TRBD1 identical over 11 bases. CDR1 and CDR2 (germline): SEHNR, FQNEAQ (reference sequence). J gave up 3 bases and V 1 base, and 5 bases lay outside the gene matches. CDR3 length: 17 residues. CDR3 nucleotide sequence: TGTGCCAGCAGCTTAGGCCTGGGACAGGGGGACAATCAGCCCCAGCATTTT. Protein: CASSLGLGQGDNQPQHF.

The chain recombines TRBV28 with TRBJ1-2, with 12 bases lining up with TRBD1. The ends lost 6 bases at V and 8 bases at J; junction bases unmatched: 13. This CDR3 has 16 residues. From germline, CDR1 is MDHEN and CDR2 SYDVKM. Written as DNA, the CDR3 is TGTGCCAGCAGGAAACCGGGGACAGGGGGCGCCGGGGGCTACACCTTC. It translates to CASRKPGTGGAGGYTF.

The rearrangement uses TRBV18 and TRBJ1-1; D is possibly TRBD1 (5 bases). The CDR3 has 17 residues. Trimming left V 6 bases short and J 3 bases short, with 23 bases between. Germline V gene lookup returns CDR1 KGHSH and CDR2 LQKENI. In DNA, the CDR3 is TGTGCCAGCTCCCCGGGCGGGAGTGCGAGGGGAGACACTGAAGCTTTCTTT. Translating gives CASSPGGSARGDTEAFF.

The chain recombines TRBV10-3 with TRBJ1-6; D may be TRBD1 (5 bases). The CDR3 sequence is 15 residues long. V was clipped by 4 bases and J by 9 bases, with 16 bases between them. Germline V gives CDR1 ENHRY, CDR2 SYGVKD. The CDR3 sequence is CAISGPGGDSSPLHF. The CDR3 coding sequence is TGTGCCATCAGTGGTCCGGGAGGGGATTCTTCACCCCTCCACTTT.

This clone occurred a few times. The chain couples TRBV11-1 to TRBJ2-2, with D uncertain. CDR1 and CDR2 (germline): SGHAT, FQDESV (reference sequence). Trimming left V 5 bases short and J 4 bases short, with 8 bases between. This CDR3 spans 13 amino acids. The DNA of the CDR3 is TGTGCCAGCAGCCCAGCAGGCACCGGGGAGCTGTTTTTT. The encoded protein is CASSPAGTGELFF.

The chain combines TRBV13 with TRBJ1-2; 9 bases align to TRBD1. Trimming took 3 bases from V and 6 from J; bases not matched to a gene: 5. Germline loops: CDR1 PRHDT, CDR2 FYEKMQ (reference sequence). The CDR3 is made up of 14 amino acids. The CDR3 loop is CASSLDRGVDGYTF. CDR3 nucleotides: TGTGCCAGCAGCTTGGACAGGGGAGTGGATGGCTACACCTTC.

The chain combines TRBV27 with TRBJ1-5, with D possibly being TRBD1 (5 bases). This CDR3 is built from 16 residues. Germline V lookup: CDR1 MNHEY, CDR2 SMNVEV (reference sequence). Trimming left V 5 bases short and J 1 base short, with 15 bases between. CDR3 nucleotides: TGTGCCAGCAGTCCATGGCAGGGTGGAAGCAATCAGCCCCAGCATTTT. Translating gives CASSPWQGGSNQPQHF.

The rearrangement links TRBV28 to TRBJ2-5; D ambiguous. This CDR3 has 14 residues. Germline lookup yields CDR1 MDHEN and CDR2 SYDVKM. V was cut by 2 bases and J by 1 base, with 8 bases left in between. The CDR3 loop is CASSLPAVQETQYF. DNA of the CDR3: TGTGCCAGCAGTTTACCCGCAGTCCAAGAGACCCAGTACTTC.

V is TRBV19 and J is TRBJ2-3; 16 bases map to TRBD2. The V segment lost 5 bases and the J segment 0 bases; nucleotides outside the gene matches: 5. Per the germline V gene, CDR1 is LNHDA and CDR2 is SQIVND (reference sequence). The CDR3 extends over 18 amino acids. The CDR3 is CASSEGTSGRASTDTQYF. As DNA, the CDR3 is TGTGCCAGTAGTGAGGGGACTAGCGGGAGGGCGAGCACAGATACGCAGTATTTT.

The chain uses TRBV27 and TRBJ1-6; TRBD1 agrees at 8 bases. CDR1 is MNHEY, CDR2 SMNVEV, per germline (reference sequence). The trim removed 3 bases at V and 5 bases at J, leaving 12 bases unmatched. This CDR3 is built from 18 residues. The DNA for the CDR3 is TGTGCCAGCAGTTTCTCCGGGACAGGAAGGAAAAATAATTCACCCCTCCACTTT. This codes for CASSFSGTGRKNNSPLHF.

This clone has only one observation. The chain couples TRBV28 to TRBJ2-1; 7 positions agree with TRBD2. Trimming cost V 1 base and J 0 bases; bases outside gene matches: 9. Germline loops: CDR1 MDHEN, CDR2 SYDVKM. This CDR3 contains 18 residues. The CDR3 spells CASSLLVSGISSYNEQFF. CDR3 bases: TGTGCCAGCAGTTTATTAGTAAGCGGGATCAGCTCCTACAATGAGCAGTTCTTC.

V and J are TRBV5-4 and TRBJ2-3, with D perhaps matching TRBD2 (5 bases). The germline CDR1 and CDR2 sequences are SGHNT and YYREEE (reference sequence). V was clipped by 4 bases and J by 0 bases, with 15 bases between them. The CDR3 length is 16 residues. CDR3 DNA: TGTGCCAGCAGCCCGGAGGCGGGCAGGAGCACAGATACGCAGTATTTT. Translating it yields CASSPEAGRSTDTQYF.

The chain has TRBV9 and TRBJ2-3, with D possibly matching TRBD2 (6 bases). The V end was cut by 0 bases, the J end by 4 bases, with 18 bases between. Germline loops: CDR1 SGDLS, CDR2 YYNGEE. CDR3 length: 17 amino acids. The CDR3 loop reads CASSVELSGVFADTQYF. The DNA for the CDR3 is TGTGCCAGCAGCGTAGAGTTGTCGGGAGTTTTTGCAGATACGCAGTATTTT. Complete variable domain (other parts from reference TRBV9 and TRBJ2-3): DSGVTQTPKHLITATGQRVTLRCSPRSGDLSVYWYQQSLDQGLQFLIQYYNGEERAKGNILERFSAQQFPDLHSELNLSSLELGDSALYFCASSVELSGVFADTQYFGPGTRLTVL.

This chain connects TRBV5-1 to TRBJ2-2, with TRBD1 as a possible D gene (5 bases). CDR3 length equals 14 residues. Germline values: CDR1 SGHRS, CDR2 YFSETQ. V lost 4 bases and J 4 bases, leaving 11 bases between the germline ends. The DNA for the CDR3 is TGCGCCAGCAGCCAGGGTTTCGGCACCGGGGAGCTGTTTTTT. This translates into CASSQGFGTGELFF.

V and J are TRBV9 and TRBJ1-1, with TRBD1 as a possible D gene (5 bases). The CDR3 has 15 residues. CDR1 is SGDLS and CDR2 is YYNGEE in the germline V gene. With 4 bases removed from V and 0 bases from J, the gap between germline ends came to 13 bases. In DNA form, the CDR3 reads TGTGCCAGCAGCCCCCACAGGATTTTGAACACTGAAGCTTTCTTT. Translation: CASSPHRILNTEAFF.

The V call is TRBV2, the J call TRBJ2-7, with TRBD1 as a possible D gene (6 bases). The V gene's germline CDR1 is SNHLY and CDR2 FYNNEI. The V gene lost 4 bases and the J gene lost 3 bases, with 10 bases spanning the gap. The length of the CDR3 is 13 residues. The CDR3 DNA sequence: TGTGCCAGCAGTGCAGGGGCCATCTACGAGCAGTACTTC. Its translation is CASSAGAIYEQYF.

The J gene is TRBJ2-7, the V gene TRBV30; maybe TRBD2 (7 bases). CDR3 length: 13 amino acids. Germline values: CDR1 GTSNPN, CDR2 SVGIG (reference sequence). V gave up 8 bases and J gave up 4 bases, with 18 bases separating them. CDR3 sequence: CAGSGGGHYEQYF. The CDR3 DNA follows: TGTGCCGGATCGGGGGGCGGACATTACGAGCAGTACTTC.

This chain uses TRBV5-4 with TRBJ1-2; tentatively, D is TRBD1 (6 bases). Per the germline V gene, CDR1 is SGHNT and CDR2 is YYREEE (reference sequence). The CDR3 has 15 residues. The V gene lost 3 bases and the J gene lost 7 bases, with 19 bases spanning the gap. The CDR3 region has the DNA TGTGCCAGCAGCTACCAGACAGGATATTCGATTGGCTACACCTTC. As protein: CASSYQTGYSIGYTF.

This chain joins TRBV28 and TRBJ2-5; 12 bases match TRBD2. The CDR3 is 15 amino acids. With V trimmed by 5 bases and J by 4 bases, 5 bases remained unmatched. Germline V gives CDR1 MDHEN, CDR2 SYDVKM. The CDR3 loop reads CASSPGLAGSETQYF. The CDR3 coding sequence is TGTGCCAGCAGTCCCGGACTAGCGGGATCAGAGACCCAGTACTTC.

The gene calls are TRBV27 and TRBJ2-7; maybe TRBD1 (5 bases). The CDR3 has 15 residues. V lost 2 bases and J 6 bases, leaving 17 bases between the germline ends. CDR1 and CDR2 (germline): MNHEY, SMNVEV (reference sequence). This chain's CDR3 is CASSLGLGQGGEQYF. The CDR3 DNA reads TGTGCCAGCAGTTTAGGGCTGGGGCAGGGTGGCGAGCAGTACTTC.

This CDR3 reads CASSDEFEYGYTF. Here the CDR3 DNA reads TGTGCCAGCAGTGACGAGTTTGAATATGGCTACACCTTC. The rearrangement uses TRBV2 and TRBJ1-2; unclear D gene. The CDR3 contains 13 residues. The V and J ends lost 3 bases and 5 bases respectively, with 10 bases between them. CDR1 and CDR2 (germline): SNHLY, FYNNEI.

J is TRBJ2-1 and V is TRBV7-3; D ambiguous. V lost 4 bases, J lost 6 bases, and 13 bases lay in between. This CDR3 region has 14 residues. Per the germline V gene, CDR1 is SGHTA and CDR2 is FQGTGA. CDR3: CASSSQHSPNEQFF. The CDR3 coding sequence is TGTGCCAGCAGCTCCCAACACAGCCCCAATGAGCAGTTCTTC.

The sample holds a few counts of this clone. The V and J genes are TRBV20-1 and TRBJ1-1; D may be TRBD1 (6 bases). The CDR3 is 11 amino acids. Trimming shortened V by 3 bases and J by 5 bases, and 7 bases separated the two germline ends. In germline, CDR1 is DFQATT, CDR2 SNEGSKA (reference sequence). The CDR3 sequence is CSASRGTEAFF. The CDR3 DNA follows: TGCAGTGCTAGCAGGGGTACTGAAGCTTTCTTT.

This chain links TRBV7-8 with TRBJ1-2; tentative D call: TRBD1 (5 bases). Germline CDR1 and CDR2: SGHVS and FQNEAQ. Trimming took 1 base from V and 2 from J, leaving 5 bases between them. The CDR3 totals 13 residues. The CDR3 reads CASSLGQNYGYTF. CDR3 nucleotide sequence: TGTGCCAGCAGCTTAGGACAGAACTATGGCTACACCTTC.

This chain uses TRBV7-3 with TRBJ2-2, with D possibly matching TRBD1 (5 bases). This CDR3 contains 15 residues. The germline gives CDR1 SGHTA, CDR2 FQGTGA. Trimming took off 5 bases at V and 6 bases at J, with 16 bases between the two ends. Here the CDR3 reads CASSPTASSAGELFF. The CDR3 nucleotides are TGTGCCAGCAGCCCGACAGCCTCATCAGCCGGGGAGCTGTTTTTT.

The rearrangement joins TRBV5-1 to TRBJ1-1; tentatively, D is TRBD1 (6 bases). Looked up from germline, CDR1 is SGHRS and CDR2 is YFSETQ. The CDR3 spans 14 residues. V lost 5 bases to trimming and J lost 8 bases, with 19 bases between them. The CDR3 bases are TGCGCCAGCAGACCCCAGGTAGGGGGTAGGGAAGCTTTCTTT. Protein: CASRPQVGGREAFF.

This clone appeared a single time. J is TRBJ1-4 and V is TRBV25-1, with 8 bases matching TRBD1. The CDR3 sequence is 14 residues long. The germline V gene encodes CDR1 MGHDK and CDR2 SYGVNS. V lost 6 bases and J lost 2; bases outside the gene matches: 2. The CDR3 region has the DNA TGTGCCAGCAGAAGACAGGGGACTAATGAAAAACTGTTTTTT. It is translated as CASRRQGTNEKLFF.